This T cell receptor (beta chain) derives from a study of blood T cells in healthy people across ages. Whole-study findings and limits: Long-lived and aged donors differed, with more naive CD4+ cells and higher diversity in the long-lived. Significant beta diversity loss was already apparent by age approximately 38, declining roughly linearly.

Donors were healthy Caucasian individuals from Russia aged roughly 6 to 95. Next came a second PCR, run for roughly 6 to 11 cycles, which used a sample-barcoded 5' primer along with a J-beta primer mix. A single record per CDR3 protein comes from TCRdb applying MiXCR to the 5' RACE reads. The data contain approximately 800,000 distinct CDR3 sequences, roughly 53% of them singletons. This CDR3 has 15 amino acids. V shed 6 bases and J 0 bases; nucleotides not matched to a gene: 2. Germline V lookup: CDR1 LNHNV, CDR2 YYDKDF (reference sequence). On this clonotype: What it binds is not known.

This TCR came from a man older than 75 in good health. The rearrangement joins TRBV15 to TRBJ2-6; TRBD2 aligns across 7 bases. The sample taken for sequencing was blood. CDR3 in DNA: TGTGCCACCAGGACTAGCAGCTCTGGGGCCAACGTCCTGACTTTC. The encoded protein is CATRTSSSGANVLTF.